Following are 7 T cell receptor beta chains from one sample sequenced in a study of blood T cell repertoires in COVID-19. Assay used: immunoSEQ multiplex PCR; TCRdb lists only in-frame clones, some missing. Among roughly 120,000 clones listed, roughly 74% were seen once. The sample taken for sequencing was peripheral blood. These receptors all stem from a man older than 75 with COVID-19, enrolled during active disease.

The chain links TRBV18 to TRBJ2-3; 13 nucleotides match TRBD2. The J segment lost 0 bases and the V segment lost 4 bases, leaving 4 bases of the junction unmatched. The CDR3 runs 17 residues. Germline V gene lookup returns CDR1 KGHSH and CDR2 LQKENI. The CDR3 coding sequence is TGTGCCAGCTCACGGACTAGCGGGAGTGGGAGCACAGATACGCAGTATTTT. The encoded protein is CASSRTSGSGSTDTQYF. The full variable domain, with the rest looked up from reference TRBV18 and TRBJ2-3, is NAGVMQNPRHLVRRRGQEARLRCSPMKGHSHVYWYRQLPEEGLKFMVYLQKENIIDESGMPKERFSAEFPKEGPSILRIQQVVRGDSAAYFCASSRTSGSGSTDTQYFGPGTRLTVL.

The chain has TRBV13 and TRBJ2-3; no firm D call. V was trimmed by 1 base and J by 1 base, leaving 24 bases between them. Per germline, CDR1 PRHDT and CDR2 FYEKMQ (reference sequence). The CDR3 has 20 amino acids. This CDR3 reads CASSLVGGKDTRPGTDTQYF. In DNA form, the CDR3 reads TGTGCCAGCAGCTTAGTCGGCGGTAAAGATACCAGACCTGGCACAGATACGCAGTATTTT.

This chain uses TRBV6-5 with TRBJ2-2; 9 bases match TRBD1. This CDR3 is built from 15 residues. V was clipped by 6 bases and J by 2 bases; unmatched bases: 4. From germline, CDR1 is MNHEY and CDR2 SVGAGI. The CDR3, as DNA: TGTGCCAGCAGCGCACAGGGGGCTAACACCGGGGAGCTGTTTTTT. It specifies CASSAQGANTGELFF.

The chain recombines TRBV5-1 with TRBJ2-3, with TRBD2 matching over 8 bases. Trimming removed 4 bases from V and 9 bases from J; junction bases left unmatched: 7. In germline, CDR1 is SGHRS, CDR2 YFSETQ. This CDR3 is built from 13 residues. The chain's CDR3 is CASSPGLGDTQYF. The CDR3 DNA is TGCGCCAGCAGCCCGGGACTAGGGGACACGCAGTATTTT. Drawing the rest from reference TRBV5-1 and TRBJ2-3, the complete variable domain is KAGVTQTPRYLIKTRGQQVTLSCSPISGHRSVSWYQQTPGQGLQFLFEYFSETQRNKGNFPGRFSGRQFSNSRSEMNVSTLELGDSALYLCASSPGLGDTQYFGPGTRLTVL.

V is TRBV7-9 and J is TRBJ2-2, with 14 bases matching TRBD2. The CDR3 covers 19 residues. Unmatched junction bases numbered 12, after V lost 4 bases and J lost 5 bases. Germline V gives CDR1 SEHNR, CDR2 FQNEAQ (reference sequence). The DNA of the CDR3 is TGTGCCAGCAGCTCGGGACTAGCGGGAGTACTTATGGGTACCGGGGAGCTGTTTTTT. Translating gives CASSSGLAGVLMGTGELFF.

This clone was seen a single time. This rearrangement joins TRBV2 to TRBJ2-3; 7 nucleotides line up with TRBD2. The germline V gene encodes CDR1 SNHLY and CDR2 FYNNEI. The CDR3 covers 15 residues. Trimming removed 6 bases from V and 2 bases from J; junction bases left unmatched: 8. This CDR3 is CASSTGLRDTDTQYF. The CDR3 DNA sequence: TGTGCCAGCAGCACGGGACTAAGGGACACAGATACGCAGTATTTT.

The rearrangement uses TRBV12-3 or TRBV12-4 and TRBJ1-2, with 10 bases aligning to TRBD1. The junction had 1 base not matched to a gene; V was cut back by 4 bases and J by 5 bases. The CDR3 has 13 residues. The CDR3 protein is CASSSDRGYGYTF. In DNA form, the CDR3 reads TGTGCCAGCAGTTCGGACAGGGGGTATGGCTACACCTTC.